This T cell receptor (beta chain) was sequenced during a study of CD8+ T cells in alopecia areata. General study findings and limits: Normal skin's resident alphabeta T cells are sequenced alongside lesional scalp T cells. In lesional scalp, particularly from alopecia totalis/universalis, clonality was higher than in normal scalp.

As to this clone: Its antigen is undetermined.

TCR sequencing used cDNA made by reverse transcription of extracted RNA. Sequencing was performed with immunoSEQ multiplex PCR; in TCRdb, only in-frame clones are kept and a portion is missing. There are about 150,000 clones in the sample; 62% occur only once, and 36% lies in the top ten. This clonotype was obtained from a human donor in good health. The sequencing sample was made of CD8+ T cells sorted from blood.

CDR3 loop: CASSEAHPAGPLQETQYF. CDR3 DNA sequence: TGTGCCAGCAGTGAAGCCCATCCAGCGGGACCGCTCCAAGAGACCCAGTACTTC. The V call is TRBV2, the J call TRBJ2-5, with TRBD2 identical over 7 bases. V shed 0 bases, J shed 1 base, and the junction held 11 bases outside the gene matches. Germline V gene data show CDR1 as SNHLY and CDR2 as FYNNEI. This CDR3 is 18 amino acids long.